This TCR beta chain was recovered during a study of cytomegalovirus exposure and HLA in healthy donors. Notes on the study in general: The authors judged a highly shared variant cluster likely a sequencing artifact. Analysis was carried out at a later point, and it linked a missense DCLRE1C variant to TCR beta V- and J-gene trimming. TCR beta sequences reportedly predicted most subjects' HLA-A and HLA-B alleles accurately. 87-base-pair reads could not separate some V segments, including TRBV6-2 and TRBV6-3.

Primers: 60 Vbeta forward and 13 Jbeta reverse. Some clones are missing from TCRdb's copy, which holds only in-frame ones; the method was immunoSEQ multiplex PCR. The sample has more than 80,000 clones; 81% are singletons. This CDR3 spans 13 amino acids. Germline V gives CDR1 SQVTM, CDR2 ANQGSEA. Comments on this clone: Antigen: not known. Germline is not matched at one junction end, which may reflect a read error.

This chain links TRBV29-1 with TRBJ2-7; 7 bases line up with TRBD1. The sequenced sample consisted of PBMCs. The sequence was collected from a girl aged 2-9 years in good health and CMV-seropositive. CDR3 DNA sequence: TGCAGCGTGGAAGGGACAGTCGACCACGAGCAGTACTTC. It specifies CSVEGTVDHEQYF.